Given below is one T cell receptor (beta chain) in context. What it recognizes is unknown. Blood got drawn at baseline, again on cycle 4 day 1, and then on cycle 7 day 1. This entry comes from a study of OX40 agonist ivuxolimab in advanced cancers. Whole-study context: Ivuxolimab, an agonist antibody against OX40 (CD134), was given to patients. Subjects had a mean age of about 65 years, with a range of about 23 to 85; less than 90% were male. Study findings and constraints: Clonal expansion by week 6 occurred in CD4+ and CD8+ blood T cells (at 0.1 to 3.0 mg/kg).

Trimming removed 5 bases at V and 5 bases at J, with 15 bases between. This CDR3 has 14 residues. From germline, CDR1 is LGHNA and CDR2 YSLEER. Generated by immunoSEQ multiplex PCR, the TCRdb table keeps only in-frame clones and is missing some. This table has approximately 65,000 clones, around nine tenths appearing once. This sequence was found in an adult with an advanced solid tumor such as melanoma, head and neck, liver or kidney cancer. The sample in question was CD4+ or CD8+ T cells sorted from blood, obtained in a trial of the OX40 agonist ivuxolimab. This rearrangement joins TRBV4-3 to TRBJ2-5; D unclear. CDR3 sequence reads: CASSMTPLGETQYF. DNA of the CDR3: TGCGCCAGCAGCATGACACCCCTGGGGGAGACCCAGTACTTC.